A single sample gave rise to the 17 T cell receptor beta chains below, sequenced in a study of tumor and adjacent non-tumor tissue in lung cancer. This sample's RNA came from whole unsorted tissue. This non-tumor lung sample came from over 3 cm beyond the tumor edge. Three rounds of nested PCR, following a modified ARM-PCR protocol, produced the TCRbeta library. One entry per CDR3 protein, called by TCRdb with MiXCR from the multiplex PCR reads. This table holds fewer than 100,000 distinct CDR3 sequences, roughly three quarters found once. Material: distant non-tumor lung tissue. All receptors derive from a woman aged 50 to 60 with non-small cell lung cancer.

Comment on this clonotype: No DNA is shown, since the ends of the CDR3 on it are uncertain; the CDR3 is the one TCRdb lists. This chain uses TRBV24-1 with TRBJ2-6. Ends included, the CDR3 has 17 residues. Germline V gives CDR1 KGHDR, CDR2 SFDVKD. Here the CDR3 reads CATSDFGVGGGANVLSF.

This clonotype was detected a few times. At one boundary the junction diverges from the germline segment, which might be a read error. The chain recombines TRBV4-1 with TRBJ2-2, with 15 positions matching TRBD2. This CDR3 region has 21 residues. CDR1 MGHRA and CDR2 YSYEKL come from the germline V gene. The CDR3, as DNA: TGCGCCAGTAGCCTGTACGAAGGACTAGCGGGAGGGCCCGCGAACACCGGGGAGCTGTTTTTT. This translates into CASSLYEGLAGGPANTGELFF.

This clonotype was counted only a few times. A junction end diverges from the germline sequence, so it may reflect a read error. The chain joins TRBV7-8 to TRBJ1-2; no definite D call. Per germline, CDR1 SGHVS and CDR2 FQNEAQ. This CDR3 has 14 residues. The CDR3: CASSLASVGYDYTF. The CDR3 DNA reads as TGTGCCAGTAGCTTAGCGTCGGTTGGCTATGACTACACCTTC.

The chain carries TRBV4-1 and TRBJ2-7; TRBD2 might be the D (7 bases). The CDR3 consists of 14 residues. CDR1 and CDR2 (germline): MGHRA, YSYEKL. CDR3 sequence (DNA): TGCGGGGGGAGGGGGAAGACAACTCACTACGAGCAGTACTTC. It codes for CGGRGKTTHYEQYF.

Concerning this clonotype: This is likely a read error, given that the CDR3 carries no conserved phenylalanine or tryptophan at its end. The V and J genes are TRBV6-1 and TRBJ2-1; 8 bases are a match to TRBD2. The CDR3 has 17 residues. Germline V gene data show CDR1 as MNHNS and CDR2 as SASEGT. CDR3 in amino acids: CASSEEGLGGTYNEQFI. CDR3 sequence (DNA): TGTGCCAGTAGTGAAGAGGGACTAGGGGGAACCTACAATGAGCAGTTCATC.

This clonotype turned up a few times. The final CDR3 position lacks the conserved phenylalanine or tryptophan, pointing to a likely read error. The DNA is omitted, as the CDR3 cannot be located on it reliably, and the CDR3 follows TCRdb's listing. The rearrangement joins TRBV6-1 to TRBJ2-5. The CDR3 length is 13 residues, termini included. Germline V gene data show CDR1 as MNHNS and CDR2 as SASEGT. CDR3 residues: CASSAGLFGTQYL.

Note on this clonotype: At one boundary the junction diverges from the germline segment, which might be a read error. The chain employs TRBV9 and TRBJ2-5; 10 positions agree with TRBD2. The length of the CDR3 is 16 residues. Germline V gives CDR1 SGDLS, CDR2 YYNGEE. Here the CDR3 DNA reads TGTGCCAGCAGAATAGAGGAGACTAGCGGGCTAGAGACCCAGCACTTC. It encodes CASRIEETSGLETQHF.

The genes are TRBV7-6 and TRBJ2-6, with 7 nucleotides matching TRBD1. Germline-derived CDR1 and CDR2 are SGHVS and FNYEAQ. Trimming cost V 4 bases and J 3 bases; bases outside gene matches: 6. This CDR3 region has 16 residues. CDR3 bases: TGTGCCAGCAGCTCACCACAGGGGTTTGGGGCCAACGTCCTGACTTTC. It yields the protein CASSSPQGFGANVLTF.

The chain recombines TRBV21-1 with TRBJ2-1; the table's D gene call, TRBD1, was not cross checked with the DNA. TRBV21-1 is a recognized pseudogene. CDR3 length: 16 amino acids. The CDR3 nucleotides are TGTGCCAGCACCAGCCAGGGGAGTATCTCCTACAATGAGCAGTTCTTC. It is translated as CASTSQGSISYNEQFF.

A note on this clonotype: Its ends do not fully match the called genes, so a read error is possible. V usage is TRBV10-3 and J usage is TRBJ2-3, with D possibly TRBD1 on 6 matching bases. Per the germline V gene, CDR1 is ENHRY and CDR2 is SYGVKD. The CDR3 contains 14 residues. CDR3 bases: TGTACCAGTATGGACAGCGGTAGCACTGATACGCAGTATTTT. It yields the protein CTSMDSGSTDTQYF.

As concerns this clonotype: The junction departs from germline at one end; a sequencing error may be responsible. The chain couples TRBV6-5 to TRBJ2-7, with a weak D call TRBD1 (6 bases). The CDR3 loop spans 14 amino acids. CDR1 is MNHEY, CDR2 SVGAGI, per germline. CDR3 nucleotides: TGTGTCAGCAGTTACTCCCCATCAAACAGGGCATGGGATTTC. It is translated as CVSSYSPSNRAWDF.

Notes on this clonotype: The junction shows a germline mismatch at one end, possibly a read error. This sequence joins TRBV5-4 and TRBJ2-7; 9 nucleotides agree with TRBD1. Germline values: CDR1 SGHNT, CDR2 YYREEE (reference sequence). This CDR3 contains 17 residues. The CDR3 DNA sequence: TGTGCCAGCAGCCCAACAGGGGGCAAGAGGGTTGTGGACGAGCAATACTTC. Protein sequence: CASSPTGGKRVVDEQYF.

This clonotype was counted between two and nine times. This may come from a read error, since a much larger clone is one base off. The V call is TRBV6-6, the J call TRBJ1-1; 7 nucleotides align to TRBD1. V was pared by 4 bases and J by 11 bases, with 13 bases of the junction left unmatched. The germline V gene has CDR1 MNHNY and CDR2 SVGAGI (reference sequence). This CDR3 has 14 residues. CDR3 in DNA: TGTGCCAGCAGTTCCCAGGGGACAGTCAGTTCGGCTTTCTTT. Translation gives CASSSQGTVSSAFF.

Concerning this clonotype itself: Sequence at one end of the junction differs from germline and may be a read error. This chain joins TRBV10-1 and TRBJ2-5; TRBD1 matches 7 bases. CDR1 and CDR2 from the germline V gene are WNHNN and SYGVQD (reference sequence). This CDR3 comprises 14 residues. CDR3 region: CASSESGRGQIQYF. The CDR3 nucleotides are TGCGCTAGCAGTGAGTCCGGACGGGGACAGATCCAGTACTTC.

In this sample, this clonotype turned up many times. This chain joins TRBV29-1 and TRBJ2-1; 11 bases align to TRBD1. This CDR3 region has 12 residues. Germline trimming cut 5 bases from V and 9 bases from J; bases unmatched to any gene: 3. Germline values: CDR1 SQVTM, CDR2 ANQGSEA. This chain's CDR3 is CSVRTGGGEQFF. CDR3 nucleotide sequence: TGCAGCGTTCGGACAGGGGGCGGTGAGCAGTTCTTC.

The rearrangement links TRBV5-5 to TRBJ2-7, with 8 bases aligning to TRBD1. Germline V gene sequence: CDR1 SGHKS, CDR2 YYEKEE (reference sequence). CDR3 length: 15 amino acids. The V segment lost 4 bases and the J segment 6 bases; nucleotides outside the gene matches: 12. The DNA of the CDR3 is TGTGCCAGCAGCGCGAGCAGGGGGCGGGCGGGCGAGCAGTACTTC. Encoded protein: CASSASRGRAGEQYF.

Points on this clonotype: One end of the junction is discordant with germline, which a read error may explain. J is TRBJ2-2 and V is TRBV20-1, with 10 bases that match TRBD2. Per the germline V gene, CDR1 is DFQATT and CDR2 is SNEGSKA (reference sequence). The CDR3 contains 16 residues. The CDR3 coding sequence is TGCAATGCTAGACCTAGCGGGAGAGGTGGCACCGGGGAGCTGTTTTTT. Translated, it gives CNARPSGRGGTGELFF.